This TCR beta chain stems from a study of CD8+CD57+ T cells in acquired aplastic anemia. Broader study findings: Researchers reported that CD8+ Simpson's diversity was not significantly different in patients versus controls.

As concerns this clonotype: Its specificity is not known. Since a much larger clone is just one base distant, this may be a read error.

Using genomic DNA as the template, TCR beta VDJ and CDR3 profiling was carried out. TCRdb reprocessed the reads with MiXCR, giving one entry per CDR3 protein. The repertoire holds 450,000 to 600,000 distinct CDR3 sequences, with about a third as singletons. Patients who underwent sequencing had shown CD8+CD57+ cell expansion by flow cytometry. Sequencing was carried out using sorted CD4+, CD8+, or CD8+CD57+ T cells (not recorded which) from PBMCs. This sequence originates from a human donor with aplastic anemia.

The CDR3 protein is CASSRGRNEKLLF. In DNA, the CDR3 is TGTGCCAGCAGCAGGGGACGGAATGAAAAACTGCTTTTT. The genes are TRBV7-2 and TRBJ1-4; D perhaps matches TRBD1 (5 bases). This CDR3 region has 13 residues. CDR1 and CDR2 from the germline V gene are SGHTA and FQGNSA. The full variable domain, rest sourced from reference TRBV7-2 and TRBJ1-4, is GAGVSQSPSNKVTEKGKDVELRCDPISGHTALYWYRQSLGQGLEFLIYFQGNSAPDKSGLPSDRFSAERTGGSVSTLTIQRTQQEDSAVYLCASSRGRNEKLLFGSGTQLSVL.